Below are 25 T cell receptor beta chains sequenced from a single sample in a study of blood T cell repertoires in COVID-19. Profiling relied on immunoSEQ multiplex PCR, and the TCRdb table lists in-frame clones only, not all of them. Here the sample spans 450,000 or so clones, approximately 90% being singletons. Sequenced: peripheral blood. The receptors come from a man younger than 35 with COVID-19, enrolled during active disease.

This rearrangement joins TRBV19 to TRBJ2-5; 7 bases fit TRBD2. The CDR3 totals 14 residues. V was clipped by 3 bases and J by 4 bases; unmatched bases: 5. CDR1 is LNHDA, CDR2 SQIVND, per germline (reference sequence). CDR3: CASSMVWTRETQYF. In nucleotides, the CDR3 is TGTGCCAGTAGTATGGTCTGGACTAGAGAGACCCAGTACTTC.

J is TRBJ2-1 and V is TRBV2, with D possibly TRBD1 on 5 matching bases. The CDR3 is made up of 13 amino acids. Germline CDR1 and CDR2: SNHLY and FYNNEI. The ends were cut back, 6 bases at V and 1 base at J, with 7 bases in the middle. CDR3 sequence reads: CASRTDSYNEQFF. The CDR3 DNA is TGTGCCAGCAGGACAGATTCCTACAATGAGCAGTTCTTC. Full variable domain (rest looked up from reference TRBV2 and TRBJ2-1): EPEVTQTPSHQVTQMGQEVILRCVPISNHLYFYWYRQILGQKVEFLVSFYNNEISEKSEIFDDQFSVERPDGSNFTLKIRSTKLEDSAMYFCASRTDSYNEQFFGPGTRLTVL.

CDR3 coding DNA: TGTGCCAGCAGCCAAGATGGGTCTAGCGGGAGAGGGGAGACCCAGTACTTC. This encodes CASSQDGSSGRGETQYF. The chain recombines TRBV4-2 with TRBJ2-5, with 10 bases lining up with TRBD2. The V gene's germline CDR1 is LGHNA and CDR2 YNFKEQ. This CDR3 has 17 residues. J was trimmed by 5 bases and V by 0 bases; bases with no gene match: 9.

The rearrangement uses TRBV14 and TRBJ2-7; TRBD1 aligns across 8 bases. The CDR3 runs to 13 residues. The germline V gene encodes CDR1 SGHDN and CDR2 FVKESK. The V segment lost 3 bases and the J segment 3 bases; nucleotides outside the gene matches: 1. CDR3: CASSQDRVYEQYF. CDR3 bases: TGTGCCAGCAGCCAGGACAGGGTCTACGAGCAGTACTTC.

The V and J genes are TRBV13 and TRBJ2-7; the D gene is possibly TRBD2 (5 bases). Germline values: CDR1 PRHDT, CDR2 FYEKMQ (reference sequence). Trimming took 4 bases from V and 3 from J, leaving 10 bases between them. The CDR3 length is 13 residues. The CDR3 loop reads CASSSIGGYEQYF. CDR3 DNA: TGTGCCAGCAGCTCCATCGGAGGCTACGAGCAGTACTTC.

V and J are TRBV5-1 and TRBJ1-1; no clear D gene. This CDR3 has 13 residues. Germline CDR1 is SGHRS and CDR2 is YFSETQ. The germline V and J ends were trimmed by 4 bases and 0 bases, with 7 bases remaining between them. CDR3 residues: CASSAAMNTEAFF. In DNA form, the CDR3 reads TGCGCCAGCAGCGCGGCTATGAACACTGAAGCTTTCTTT.

The V gene is TRBV5-4, the J gene TRBJ2-3; 7 nucleotides match TRBD1. The germline CDR1 and CDR2 sequences are SGHNT and YYREEE (reference sequence). The trim removed 5 bases at V and 0 bases at J, leaving 15 bases unmatched. This CDR3 has 18 amino acids. The CDR3 protein is CASRSGTVVPSSTDTQYF. In DNA, the CDR3 is TGTGCCAGCAGGTCCGGGACAGTCGTTCCCTCTAGCACAGATACGCAGTATTTT.

The chain combines TRBV28 with TRBJ1-5; D is uncertain. This CDR3 spans 14 amino acids. Germline values: CDR1 MDHEN, CDR2 SYDVKM. Trimming removed 5 bases at V and 2 bases at J, with 10 bases between. CDR3 coding DNA: TGTGCCAGCAGTCCTCCGGCGGGCAATCAGCCCCAGCATTTT. Translation gives CASSPPAGNQPQHF.

The chain uses TRBV7-9 and TRBJ1-5; D is possibly TRBD1 (5 bases). The V gene's germline CDR1 is SEHNR and CDR2 FQNEAQ (reference sequence). The CDR3 length is 15 residues. Trimming pared 5 bases from V and 5 bases from J, leaving 16 bases between. The CDR3 sequence: CASSHGTGEHQPQHF. The CDR3 nucleotides read TGTGCCAGCAGCCATGGCACAGGTGAACATCAGCCCCAGCATTTT.

The chain joins TRBV19 to TRBJ1-1; a possible D gene is TRBD1 (5 bases). CDR1 is LNHDA and CDR2 is SQIVND in the germline V gene (reference sequence). The CDR3 extends over 13 amino acids. V was trimmed by 6 bases and J by 4 bases, leaving 12 bases between them. The CDR3 nucleotides read TGTGCCAGTAGCTACAGCGGGGGCACTGAAGCTTTCTTT. This sequence encodes CASSYSGGTEAFF.

This chain connects TRBV7-8 to TRBJ1-3; D gene uncertain. CDR3 length: 14 amino acids. Germline-derived CDR1 and CDR2 are SGHVS and FQNEAQ. V was clipped by 1 base and J by 0 bases, with 4 bases between them. The chain's CDR3 is CASSLERSGNTIYF. CDR3 sequence (DNA): TGTGCCAGCAGCTTAGAGCGCTCTGGAAACACCATATATTTT. Together with reference TRBV7-8 and TRBJ1-3, the CDR3 gives the full variable domain: GAGVSQSPRYKVAKRGQDVALRCDPISGHVSLFWYQQALGQGPEFLTYFQNEAQLDKSGLPSDRFFAERPEGSVSTLKIQRTQQEDSAVYLCASSLERSGNTIYFGEGSWLTVV.

This chain connects TRBV15 to TRBJ2-5, with 7 positions matching TRBD1. The germline gives CDR1 LNHNV, CDR2 YYDKDF (reference sequence). This CDR3 is built from 15 residues. The junction had 5 bases not matched to a gene; V was cut back by 0 bases and J by 4 bases. CDR3 DNA sequence: TGTGCCACCAGCAGAGATAGGGGGCGCAGAGAGACCCAGTACTTC. It specifies CATSRDRGRRETQYF.

This chain links TRBV12-5 with TRBJ1-2; 10 bases agree with TRBD1. V was pared by 1 base and J by 8 bases, with 7 bases of the junction left unmatched. From germline, CDR1 is LGHNT and CDR2 FRNRAP. This CDR3 contains 15 residues. The CDR3 sequence is CASGLDLGTGEGYTF. CDR3 in DNA: TGTGCTAGTGGTTTGGACCTCGGGACAGGGGAAGGCTACACCTTC.

The rearrangement uses TRBV19 and TRBJ1-1, with 9 bases matching TRBD1. Losses at the gene ends were 4 bases for V and 5 bases for J; bases not matched to a gene: 5. Germline V gene data show CDR1 as LNHDA and CDR2 as SQIVND (reference sequence). The CDR3 is made up of 14 amino acids. CDR3 in DNA: TGTGCCAGTAGTACTTCCGGGACAGGGACTGAAGCTTTCTTT. As protein: CASSTSGTGTEAFF.

The rearrangement links TRBV7-2 to TRBJ2-7, with 10 nucleotides matching TRBD2. The CDR3 totals 15 residues. Germline V CDR1 and CDR2: SGHTA, FQGNSA. V lost 5 bases and J lost 4; bases outside the gene matches: 8. The CDR3 DNA reads as TGTGCCAGCAGCCGCCTAGCGGGGGCCCAGTACGAGCAGTACTTC. Its translation is CASSRLAGAQYEQYF.

The rearrangement uses TRBV7-2 and TRBJ1-3; 10 bases agree with TRBD1. The J segment lost 8 bases and the V segment lost 3 bases, leaving 7 bases of the junction unmatched. The CDR3 is 15 residues long. In germline, CDR1 is SGHTA, CDR2 FQGNSA. This chain's CDR3 is CASSFRGQGEYTIYF. CDR3 DNA: TGTGCCAGCAGCTTCCGAGGACAGGGGGAATACACCATATATTTT.

The genes are TRBV7-8 and TRBJ2-7; 9 positions match TRBD2. Germline V gives CDR1 SGHVS, CDR2 FQNEAQ. The CDR3 covers 13 residues. Germline trimming cut 5 bases from V and 5 bases from J; bases unmatched to any gene: 4. The CDR3 sequence: CASSPASGDEQYF. The CDR3 coding sequence is TGTGCCAGCAGCCCGGCTAGCGGGGACGAGCAGTACTTC.

The V call is TRBV19, the J call TRBJ2-7; 9 bases agree with TRBD1. The J segment lost 1 base and the V segment lost 3 bases, leaving 1 base of the junction unmatched. Per the germline V gene, CDR1 is LNHDA and CDR2 is SQIVND (reference sequence). The CDR3 totals 14 residues. The CDR3 coding sequence is TGTGCCAGTAGTATGGGACAGGGTTCCTACGAGCAGTACTTC. This sequence encodes CASSMGQGSYEQYF.

Here the CDR3 DNA reads TGTGCCAGCAGCTTAGATGGGGCGCGACAGATCGGCTCTGGAAACACCATATATTTT. It is translated as CASSLDGARQIGSGNTIYF. The chain couples TRBV11-2 to TRBJ1-3; D may be TRBD1 (5 bases). Germline CDR1 and CDR2: SGHAT and FQNNGV. This CDR3 has 19 residues. V lost 0 bases and J 0 bases, leaving 18 bases between the germline ends. Filled out from reference TRBV11-2 and TRBJ1-3, the complete variable domain reads EAGVAQSPRYKIIEKRQSVAFWCNPISGHATLYWYQQILGQGPKLLIQFQNNGVVDDSQLPKDRFSAERLKGVDSTLKIQPAKLEDSAVYLCASSLDGARQIGSGNTIYFGEGSWLTVV.

The CDR3 DNA reads as TGTGCCAGCTCACAAGACAGGGTGAACACTGAAGCTTTCTTT. This gives the protein CASSQDRVNTEAFF. The J gene is TRBJ1-1, the V gene TRBV18, with 7 bases identical to TRBD1. This CDR3 has 14 amino acids. CDR1 and CDR2 from the germline V gene are KGHSH and LQKENI. After removal of 4 bases from V and 0 bases from J, the junction contained 2 bases not matched to a gene.

V gene TRBV5-1 combines with J gene TRBJ1-4; D is unclear. The CDR3 runs 13 residues. Germline CDR1 reads SGHRS; CDR2 reads YFSETQ. V dropped 7 bases and J dropped 3 bases, with 10 bases sitting between them. The chain's CDR3 is CASAVVANEKLFF. The CDR3 bases are TGCGCCAGCGCGGTGGTGGCTAATGAAAAACTGTTTTTT.

The gene calls are TRBV3-1 (or the pseudogene TRBV3-2) and TRBJ1-1, with D perhaps matching TRBD1 (5 bases). This CDR3 has 17 residues. Trimming removed 0 bases from V and 0 bases from J, with 14 bases in between. Germline loops: CDR1 LGHDT, CDR2 YNNKEL (reference sequence). The CDR3 region is CASSQDRVSPMNTEAFF. In DNA form, the CDR3 reads TGTGCCAGCAGCCAAGACAGGGTCTCTCCAATGAACACTGAAGCTTTCTTT.

This chain links TRBV6-5 with TRBJ1-2, with 8 bases that match TRBD1. Unmatched junction bases numbered 7, after V lost 6 bases and J lost 4 bases. The CDR3 extends over 14 amino acids. CDR1 MNHEY and CDR2 SVGAGI come from the germline V gene. The chain's CDR3 is CASRGGQDLYGYTF. DNA for the CDR3: TGTGCCAGCAGGGGGGGACAGGACCTCTATGGCTACACCTTC.

This clone was observed a single time. CDR3 DNA sequence: TGTGCCACCAGTGATCCATCGAAAGCTCAAGAGACCCAGTACTTC. This sequence encodes CATSDPSKAQETQYF. This chain links TRBV24-1 with TRBJ2-5; D gene unclear. The germline V and J ends were trimmed by 3 bases and 2 bases, with 12 bases remaining between them. The CDR3 consists of 15 residues. The germline V gene has CDR1 KGHDR and CDR2 SFDVKD.

Points on this clone: The sample contains more than one DNA sequence encoding this CDR3. The chain combines TRBV3-1 (or the pseudogene TRBV3-2) with TRBJ2-7; possibly TRBD2 for D (5 bases). CDR1 is LGHDT and CDR2 is YNNKEL in the germline V gene (reference sequence). The CDR3 extends over 14 amino acids. The V gene lost 4 bases and the J gene lost 0 bases, with 10 bases spanning the gap. In nucleotides, the CDR3 is TGTGCCAGCAGCCTGTCGGGGAGCTCCTACGAGCAGTACTTC. Translation: CASSLSGSSYEQYF.